Sequencing of this TCR beta chain was carried out in a study of OX40 agonist ivuxolimab in advanced cancers. General notes on the study: Ivuxolimab, which targeted the costimulatory receptor OX40 (CD134), was an agonistic, fully human IgG2 monoclonal antibody. Intravenous ivuxolimab was administered to patients every 2 weeks at six dose levels: 0.01, 0.1, 0.3, 1.5, 3 and 10 mg/kg. Of the approximately 50 dose-escalation patients, hepatocellular carcinoma was present in around 20, melanoma in around 15, renal cell carcinoma in 9 and head and neck cancer in 9. The dose-escalation cohort was roughly 87% male with a mean age of around 64 years, ranging from roughly 23 to 90. Patients were allowed to have had prior anti-PD-1, anti-PD-L1 or anti-CTLA-4 therapy, and 30% to 40% of the dose-escalation patients had previously received checkpoint inhibitors. Three dose-escalation patients achieved partial responses, one with hepatocellular carcinoma and two with cutaneous melanoma. Peripheral TCRbeta sequencing was intended to test whether TCR sequence diversity was altered and clonal T-cell expansion was caused by ivuxolimab. The paper reports the monotherapy dose-escalation portion (N = 52 patients) of the phase I ivuxolimab trial.

About this clone: No antigen is known for it. Base-call qualities are not available, and no considerably larger clone is one nucleotide away.

What the authors observed across the whole study: The antigen specificity of the clonally expanded peripheral T cells was not determined. In the 0.1-3.0 mg/kg groups, partial responders had among the lowest normalized peripheral clonal expansion, particularly in CD8+ T cells. At doses of 0.1 to 3.0 mg/kg, clonal expansion of both CD4+ and CD8+ blood T cells was observed from baseline to week 6. After ivuxolimab, more expanded clones were found on average in CD8+ T cells than in CD4+ T cells. Low levels of normalized T-cell clonal expansion were also seen in some patients who did not respond.

To sequence the TCRbeta CDR3 region, genomic DNA was isolated from the sorted cells. TCRbeta CDR3 regions were sequenced using the immunoSEQ Assay. Drawn from immuneACCESS, this table holds only the in-frame rearrangements with V and J called that TCRdb kept. Clones are partly lost; checked studies trace under half to an unresolved V gene and leave the rest unexplained. This sample is represented by about 35,000 clones; roughly 84% of them were singletons. The ten most abundant clones make up just over 14% of the sample. Taken from the germline V gene (reference sequence), the CDR1 and CDR2 loops are SGHNT and YYREEE. Inclusive of the bounding cysteine and phenylalanine, the CDR3 is 15 residues long. The sequence is cut down to CDR3 DNA, 45 bases in frame from base 1. Clipping removes 5 bases from V and 5 bases from J, with 4 as the unmatched junction base count. Patients with a history of autoimmune disease or receiving systemic immunosuppression were excluded from the trial. In every dose cohort, peripheral blood was drawn for TCR sequencing at baseline, cycle 4 day 1, and cycle 7 day 1. Samples came from an open-label, multicenter, first-in-human phase I dose-escalation trial of ivuxolimab. Adults with locally advanced or metastatic melanoma, renal cell, hepatocellular, or head and neck squamous cell carcinoma were enrolled in the trial. Before TCR sequencing, CD4+ T cells and CD8+ T cells from peripheral blood were sorted into separate populations.

The TCR sequence derives from an adult with an advanced solid tumor such as melanoma, head and neck, liver or kidney cancer. This chain is built from TRBV5-4 and TRBJ2-3, with 14 junctional bases fitting TRBD2. The source material was CD4+ or CD8+ T cells sorted from blood, sampled in a trial of the OX40 agonist ivuxolimab. The CDR3 amino acid sequence is: CASRGLAGDEDTQYF. The sequence in DNA is TGTGCCAGCAGGGGACTAGCGGGAGATGAAGATACGCAGTATTTT. When the CDR3 is completed using the reference TRBV5-4 and TRBJ2-3 genes on either side, the full variable domain is ETGVTQSPTHLIKTRGQQVTLRCSSQSGHNTVSWYQQALGQGPQFIFQYYREEENGRGNFPPRFSGLQFPNYSSELNVNALELDDSALYLCASRGLAGDEDTQYFGPGTRLTVL.